There are many counts of the clone carrying this TCR beta chain. This sample is drawn from a study of immune characterization of retroperitoneal liposarcoma. Germline trimming cut 5 bases from V and 0 bases from J; bases unmatched to any gene: 3. The CDR3 loop spans 15 amino acids. TCRdb used MiXCR to reprocess the PCR reads, holding one entry per CDR3 protein. The repertoire holds around 10,000 distinct CDR3 sequences, with 27% as singletons. The sequence was collected from a female donor with retroperitoneal liposarcoma. Sequencing was done on a sample of tumor tissue. The V call is TRBV12-3 or TRBV12-4, the J call TRBJ2-3; 9 bases fit TRBD2. The CDR3 loop is CASSRTSASTDTQYF. In DNA form, the CDR3 reads TGTGCCAGCAGTCGGACTAGCGCAAGCACAGATACGCAGTATTTT.